The 18 T cell receptor beta chains below all came from one sample that was sequenced in a study of spatial heterogeneity in lung cancer. Described time point: blood at routine non-recurrence follow-up after resection. TCRdb called the 5' RACE reads again in MiXCR, with one record for every CDR3 protein. The sample yields about 94,000 distinct CDR3 sequences, roughly a fifth seen once. Sequenced here: PBMCs, sampled at follow-up. Every receptor here comes from a male donor with early-stage non-small cell lung cancer.

The table lists this clonotype with a few counts. The chain couples TRBV7-9 to TRBJ2-5, with a possible D match to TRBD1 (5 bases). Germline values: CDR1 SEHNR, CDR2 FQNEAQ (reference sequence). Deletions cut 1 base from V and 3 bases from J, with 12 bases between. The CDR3 is 15 residues long. The CDR3 loop is CASSLEGLTKETQYF. The CDR3 nucleotides read TGTGCCAGCAGCTTAGAGGGGCTGACGAAAGAGACCCAGTACTTC.

This clonotype was found many times. The rearrangement uses TRBV19 and TRBJ1-5; D gene ambiguous. Trimming cost V 0 bases and J 1 base, with 7 bases left between them. Germline CDR1 reads LNHDA; CDR2 reads SQIVND (reference sequence). CDR3 size: 15 residues. CDR3 in DNA: TGTGCCAGTAGTATAGATTGGGCGAGCAATCAGCCCCAGCATTTT. Its translation: CASSIDWASNQPQHF. Together with reference TRBV19 and TRBJ1-5, the CDR3 gives the full variable domain: DGGITQSPKYLFRKEGQNVTLSCEQNLNHDAMYWYRQDPGQGLRLIYYSQIVNDFQKGDIAEGYSVSREKKESFPLTVTSAQKNPTAFYLCASSIDWASNQPQHFGDGTRLSIL.

This clonotype was counted between two and nine times. This chain joins TRBV7-6 and TRBJ2-1; D may be TRBD1 (6 bases). CDR1 is SGHVS and CDR2 is FNYEAQ in the germline V gene. Trimming took 4 bases from V and 8 from J, leaving 12 bases between them. CDR3 length: 13 residues. In DNA form, the CDR3 reads TGTGCCAGCAGCTCACTTGGGGGCCATGAGCAGTTCTTC. Residues: CASSSLGGHEQFF.

In this sample, this clonotype turned up a few times. This sequence joins TRBV6-1 and TRBJ2-6; D tentatively reads TRBD1 or TRBD2 (7 bases each). V lost 8 bases and J 0 bases, leaving 14 bases between the germline ends. Germline V CDR1 and CDR2: MNHNS, SASEGT. The CDR3 length is 16 residues. The CDR3 region is CASGEGATSGANVLTF. DNA of the CDR3: TGTGCCAGCGGGGAGGGGGCAACCTCTGGGGCCAACGTCCTGACTTTC.

This clonotype was observed a few times. The chain combines TRBV9 with TRBJ2-2, with D possibly called TRBD1 or TRBD2 (6 bases each). This CDR3 region has 16 residues. V lost 1 base, J lost 4 bases, and 14 bases lay in between. CDR1 is SGDLS, CDR2 YYNGEE, per germline. CDR3 nucleotides: TGTGCCAGCAGCGTACAGGCGGGGACATCCACCGGGGAGCTGTTTTTT. It codes for CASSVQAGTSTGELFF.

This clonotype came up many times. V is TRBV6-5 and J is TRBJ2-7, with 9 bases that match TRBD1. Germline V gene lookup returns CDR1 MNHEY and CDR2 SVGAGI. The CDR3 is made up of 15 amino acids. V was clipped by 8 bases and J by 2 bases; unmatched bases: 10. CDR3 DNA sequence: TGTGCCAGCCGCCCCGGGACAGGGACTGCCTACGAGCAGTACTTC. This codes for CASRPGTGTAYEQYF.

The chain recombines TRBV6-5 with TRBJ1-1; D is ambiguous. CDR3 size: 16 residues. Germline CDR1 reads MNHEY; CDR2 reads SVGAGI. The V end was cut by 0 bases, the J end by 4 bases, with 15 bases between. CDR3 in amino acids: CASSYSERGLSTEAFF. CDR3 nucleotides: TGTGCCAGCAGTTACTCGGAGAGAGGGTTGAGCACTGAAGCTTTCTTT.

The rearrangement joins TRBV12-3 or TRBV12-4 to TRBJ1-2; 11 positions agree with TRBD1. J lost 5 bases, V lost 6 bases, and 11 bases had no gene match. This CDR3 region has 16 residues. The CDR3 sequence is CASRSGTGGGLYGYTF. The DNA for the CDR3 is TGTGCCAGCAGGAGCGGGACAGGGGGAGGTCTATATGGCTACACCTTC.

V is TRBV4-1 and J is TRBJ1-3; 8 nucleotides line up with TRBD1. This CDR3 spans 19 amino acids. CDR1 and CDR2 from the germline V gene are MGHRA and YSYEKL. The V segment lost 5 bases and the J segment 0 bases; nucleotides outside the gene matches: 15. CDR3 sequence (DNA): TGCGCCAGCAGCTACCGACAGGGGCTAACCTTAGCCTCTGGAAACACCATATATTTT. This translates into CASSYRQGLTLASGNTIYF.

This chain joins TRBV25-1 and TRBJ1-5; D is uncertain. Germline lookup yields CDR1 MGHDK and CDR2 SYGVNS. CDR3 length: 15 residues. V lost 2 bases and J lost 4, with 12 bases in between. CDR3 residues: CASSEGGSGNQPQHF. The DNA of the CDR3 is TGTGCCAGCAGTGAAGGAGGGTCGGGAAATCAGCCCCAGCATTTT. Together with reference TRBV25-1 and TRBJ1-5, the CDR3 gives the full variable domain: EADIYQTPRYLVIGTGKKITLECSQTMGHDKMYWYQQDPGMELHLIHYSYGVNSTEKGDLSSESTVSRIRTEHFPLTLESARPSHTSQYLCASSEGGSGNQPQHFGDGTRLSIL.

This clonotype was detected a few times. The J gene is TRBJ2-1, the V gene TRBV7-9, with 7 positions matching TRBD1. The CDR3 runs to 16 residues. V was clipped by 4 bases and J by 8 bases; unmatched bases: 14. Germline CDR1 is SEHNR and CDR2 is FQNEAQ (reference sequence). The CDR3 DNA reads as TGTGCCAGCAGCTCCGGGGACAGCTATCCCGCCCATGAGCAGTTCTTC. The encoded protein is CASSSGDSYPAHEQFF.

The J gene is TRBJ2-3, the V gene TRBV9; TRBD1 is a possible D gene (5 bases). Trimming left V 4 bases short and J 2 bases short, with 20 bases between. This CDR3 has 17 residues. From germline, CDR1 is SGDLS and CDR2 YYNGEE. In nucleotides, the CDR3 is TGTGCCAGCAGCTCCGAGGTCAGGGTCGGTGTCACAGATACGCAGTATTTT. Its protein product is CASSSEVRVGVTDTQYF.

J is TRBJ2-1 and V is TRBV20-1, with D perhaps being TRBD1 or TRBD2 (6 bases each). Germline CDR1 reads DFQATT; CDR2 reads SNEGSKA (reference sequence). V lost 5 bases and J 3 bases, leaving 14 bases between the germline ends. The CDR3 extends over 14 amino acids. Here the CDR3 reads CSAPLGGNYNEQFF. CDR3 nucleotide sequence: TGCAGTGCTCCACTGGGGGGCAACTACAATGAGCAGTTCTTC.

This clonotype was observed a handful of times. The chain employs TRBV4-1 and TRBJ1-2; possibly TRBD1 for D (6 bases). V was pared by 0 bases and J by 8 bases, with 16 bases between. The CDR3 runs to 15 residues. The germline V gene encodes CDR1 MGHRA and CDR2 YSYEKL. The CDR3 protein is CASSQDWVQGLGYTF. For the CDR3, the DNA is TGCGCCAGCAGCCAAGATTGGGTACAGGGCCTAGGCTACACCTTC.

J is TRBJ1-1 and V is TRBV20-1; no firm D call. V lost 0 bases and J 8 bases, leaving 16 bases between the germline ends. CDR3 length: 14 amino acids. Per germline, CDR1 DFQATT and CDR2 SNEGSKA (reference sequence). The CDR3 DNA reads TGCAGTGCTAGAGATCTTCAGGTTCCCCTGGAAGCTTTCTTT. It specifies CSARDLQVPLEAFF.

V and J are TRBV10-3 and TRBJ2-1; the D gene is possibly TRBD2 (5 bases). Germline V gene lookup returns CDR1 ENHRY and CDR2 SYGVKD. V was cut by 4 bases and J by 3 bases, with 13 bases left in between. The CDR3 has 15 residues. Here the CDR3 DNA reads TGTGCCATCAGTGCCCAGGTCGGGGACTACAATGAGCAGTTCTTC. Amino acids: CAISAQVGDYNEQFF.

The rearrangement uses TRBV2 and TRBJ2-2, with D unresolved. The V gene's germline CDR1 is SNHLY and CDR2 FYNNEI. The CDR3 runs 16 residues. Between the trimmed V and J ends, which lost 3 bases and 0 bases, there was a span of 11 bases. DNA of the CDR3: TGTGCCAGCAGTGATCTGAAGGGATCGAACACCGGGGAGCTGTTTTTT. Encoded protein: CASSDLKGSNTGELFF.

This clonotype was found many times. The rearrangement joins TRBV12-3 or TRBV12-4 to TRBJ2-5; the D gene is possibly TRBD2 (5 bases). V was shortened by 2 bases and J by 3 bases, with 7 bases between the two germline ends. The CDR3 runs 13 residues. The CDR3 DNA reads as TGTGCCAGCAGTTTACTAGCCGAAGAGACCCAGTACTTC. Protein sequence: CASSLLAEETQYF.